A single sample gave rise to the 21 T cell receptor beta chains below, sequenced in a study of T cell responses to AZD1222 COVID-19 vaccine. Clones were read by immunoSEQ multiplex PCR, and TCRdb kept only the in-frame ones, dropping some. The sample consists of 60,000 to 100,000 clones, roughly 94% of them appearing once. The starting material was peripheral blood, obtained on day 0 of MenACWY control vaccination. The source of these receptors is an adult in good health.

The V and J genes are TRBV29-1 and TRBJ2-6; TRBD1 matches at 9 bases. The CDR3 totals 15 residues. Germline assignment: CDR1 SQVTM and CDR2 ANQGSEA. V gave up 6 bases and J gave up 4 bases; unmatched junction bases: 7. The CDR3 reads CSVRDRERGANVLTF. CDR3 bases: TGCAGCGTCCGGGACAGGGAGAGGGGGGCCAACGTCCTGACTTTC.

The gene calls are TRBV5-1 and TRBJ1-6; 9 nucleotides align to TRBD1. V gave up 0 bases and J gave up 8 bases; unmatched junction bases: 3. This CDR3 comprises 15 residues. The V gene's germline CDR1 is SGHRS and CDR2 YFSETQ. This chain's CDR3 is CASSLGGTGYSPLHF. In nucleotides, the CDR3 is TGCGCCAGCAGCTTGGGTGGGACAGGGTATTCACCCCTCCACTTT. Complete variable domain (other parts from reference TRBV5-1 and TRBJ1-6): KAGVTQTPRYLIKTRGQQVTLSCSPISGHRSVSWYQQTPGQGLQFLFEYFSETQRNKGNFPGRFSGRQFSNSRSEMNVSTLELGDSALYLCASSLGGTGYSPLHFGNGTRLTVT.

Here the CDR3 reads CASSSTKSIDQPQHF. For the CDR3, the DNA is TGTGCCAGCAGCTCCACAAAGTCCATCGATCAGCCCCAGCATTTT. The V gene is TRBV28, the J gene TRBJ1-5; D not certain. The CDR3 sequence is 15 residues long. Trimming removed 6 bases from V and 5 bases from J, with 17 bases in between. Germline-derived CDR1 and CDR2 are MDHEN and SYDVKM.

The genes are TRBV11-2 and TRBJ1-6, with D perhaps TRBD1 (6 bases). Germline V CDR1 and CDR2: SGHAT, FQNNGV. V gave up 1 base and J gave up 4 bases, with 11 bases separating them. There are 16 residues in the CDR3. CDR3 loop: CASSLVGTPYNSPLHF. CDR3 DNA: TGTGCCAGCAGCTTAGTAGGGACACCATATAATTCACCCCTCCACTTT.

The rearrangement joins TRBV27 to TRBJ2-7; 7 nucleotides line up with TRBD1. J gave up 4 bases and V 5 bases, and 8 bases lay outside the gene matches. Germline values: CDR1 MNHEY, CDR2 SMNVEV (reference sequence). This CDR3 spans 14 amino acids. CDR3 protein: CASSRPGQPYEQYF. CDR3 sequence (DNA): TGTGCCAGCAGTCGCCCGGGACAGCCGTACGAGCAGTACTTC.

The chain employs TRBV19 and TRBJ2-1; 8 bases map to TRBD2. V dropped 5 bases and J dropped 12; count of bases not matched to a gene: 6. CDR3 length equals 12 residues. Germline V gene sequence: CDR1 LNHDA, CDR2 SQIVND (reference sequence). The CDR3 DNA sequence: TGTGCCAGTAGTCCTGGACTAGCTGGGCAGTTCTTC. It translates to CASSPGLAGQFF.

The gene calls are TRBV5-1 and TRBJ1-1; tentatively, D is TRBD1 (5 bases). The CDR3 totals 16 residues. V shed 0 bases and J shed 0 bases, with 12 bases lying between them. The V gene's germline CDR1 is SGHRS and CDR2 YFSETQ. The chain's CDR3 is CASSLAGTLMNTEAFF. In nucleotides, the CDR3 is TGCGCCAGCAGCTTGGCAGGGACCCTTATGAACACTGAAGCTTTCTTT.

J is TRBJ1-1 and V is TRBV18, with D maybe TRBD1 (6 bases). Trimming took off 0 bases at V and 11 bases at J, with 16 bases between the two ends. Germline values: CDR1 KGHSH, CDR2 LQKENI. The CDR3 extends over 14 amino acids. CDR3 bases: TGTGCCAGCTCACCACCGTCCGGGGGCGCCGGTGCTTTCTTT. Translating it yields CASSPPSGGAGAFF.

The chain carries TRBV2 and TRBJ2-7, with 7 bases fitting TRBD1. With V trimmed by 2 bases and J by 4 bases, 8 bases remained unmatched. This CDR3 contains 15 residues. CDR1 is SNHLY and CDR2 is FYNNEI in the germline V gene. CDR3 sequence (DNA): TGTGCCAGCAGTGAAAATTCGGGACAGATTTACGAGCAGTACTTC. Translating gives CASSENSGQIYEQYF.

V usage is TRBV21-1 and J usage is TRBJ2-7; the D call in the table, TRBD1, was not verified against the DNA. TRBV21-1 is termed a pseudogene. This CDR3 has 15 amino acids. The CDR3 here is CASSYGRQGIYEQYF. In DNA form, the CDR3 reads TGTGCCAGCAGCTACGGGAGACAGGGGATCTACGAGCAGTACTTC.

The genes are TRBV5-1 and TRBJ1-5; no clear D gene. Deletions cut 0 bases from V and 0 bases from J, with 13 bases between. CDR1 is SGHRS, CDR2 YFSETQ, per germline. The CDR3 is made up of 17 amino acids. DNA for the CDR3: TGCGCCAGCAGCTTGGCCGGGCTTGGGGATAGCAATCAGCCCCAGCATTTT. This translates into CASSLAGLGDSNQPQHF.

This chain links TRBV7-9 with TRBJ1-4; D might be TRBD1 (5 bases). The CDR3 runs to 14 residues. Germline V gene data show CDR1 as SEHNR and CDR2 as FQNEAQ (reference sequence). V was trimmed by 0 bases and J by 6 bases, leaving 8 bases between them. In DNA form, the CDR3 reads TGTGCCAGCAGCTTAGCCCAGGGTGATGAAAAACTGTTTTTT. Its protein product is CASSLAQGDEKLFF.

The V gene is TRBV3-1 (or the pseudogene TRBV3-2), the J gene TRBJ2-3, with D possibly being TRBD1 (6 bases). The V gene lost 3 bases and the J gene lost 2 bases, with 12 bases spanning the gap. This CDR3 region has 15 residues. CDR1 is LGHDT and CDR2 is YNNKEL in the germline V gene (reference sequence). DNA for the CDR3: TGTGCCAGCAGCCAGACGGGACAAGACACAGATACGCAGTATTTT. Its protein product is CASSQTGQDTDTQYF.

This clone has just a few counts. Other nucleotide sequences from this sample produce the same CDR3. J is TRBJ2-5 and V is TRBV28; 7 bases fit TRBD1. V was pared by 6 bases and J by 2 bases, with 0 bases of the junction left unmatched. The CDR3 is 12 residues long. Per germline, CDR1 MDHEN and CDR2 SYDVKM. CDR3 sequence reads: CASRQGQETQYF. CDR3 nucleotide sequence: TGTGCCAGCAGACAGGGGCAAGAGACCCAGTACTTC.

As to this clone: Compared with germline, one end of the junction differs, possibly owing to a read error. The rearrangement uses TRBV5-8 and TRBJ1-1, with D maybe TRBD1 (6 bases). Germline-derived CDR1 and CDR2 are SGHTS and YDEGEE. The CDR3 is made up of 11 amino acids. The CDR3 is CASSLAEGDVF. The CDR3 nucleotides read TGTGCCAGCAGCTTGGCGGAGGGGGATGTCTTT.

The rearrangement links TRBV10-3 to TRBJ1-5; D might be TRBD1 (6 bases). Germline CDR1 is ENHRY and CDR2 is SYGVKD. CDR3 length equals 13 residues. V was cut by 6 bases and J by 3 bases, with 9 bases left in between. The CDR3, as DNA: TGTGCCATCAGGGGACAACTCAATCAGCCCCAGCATTTT. Its protein is CAIRGQLNQPQHF.

The chain joins TRBV7-9 to TRBJ1-2, with unresolved D. Trimming cost V 1 base and J 8 bases, with 8 bases left between them. The CDR3 totals 12 residues. Germline V lookup: CDR1 SEHNR, CDR2 FQNEAQ (reference sequence). DNA for the CDR3: TGTGCCAGCAGCTTAGGGGCTAGGGGCTACACCTTC. Protein sequence: CASSLGARGYTF. The full variable domain, completed using reference TRBV7-9 and TRBJ1-2, is DTGVSQNPRHKITKRGQNVTFRCDPISEHNRLYWYRQTLGQGPEFLTYFQNEAQLEKSRLLSDRFSAERPKGSFSTLEIQRTEQGDSAMYLCASSLGARGYTFGSGTRLTVV.

This chain links TRBV9 with TRBJ2-3, with D possibly TRBD1 on 7 matching bases. From germline, CDR1 is SGDLS and CDR2 YYNGEE. The V end was cut by 4 bases, the J end by 2 bases, with 11 bases between. CDR3 size: 14 residues. The CDR3 DNA reads TGTGCCAGCAGCCCAGGGGGGCCCACAGATACGCAGTATTTT. Translating gives CASSPGGPTDTQYF.

The chain combines TRBV5-1 with TRBJ2-7; D possibly corresponds to TRBD2 (7 bases). CDR3 size: 12 residues. CDR1 is SGHRS, CDR2 YFSETQ, per germline. Trimming removed 6 bases at V and 7 bases at J, with 14 bases between. Written as DNA, the CDR3 is TGCGCCAGCAAGGACGGGGGGCTTGAGCAGTACTTC. This codes for CASKDGGLEQYF.

The chain joins TRBV15 to TRBJ2-1, with 9 bases aligning to TRBD2. J lost 7 bases, V lost 0 bases, and 13 bases had no gene match. This CDR3 spans 18 amino acids. Germline-derived CDR1 and CDR2 are LNHNV and YYDKDF (reference sequence). CDR3 sequence reads: CATSRELAGVAGDNEQFF. The CDR3 DNA is TGTGCCACCAGCAGAGAATTAGCAGGAGTAGCGGGAGATAATGAGCAGTTCTTC.

The rearrangement links TRBV12-3 or TRBV12-4 to TRBJ2-2, with no clear D. The ends were cut back, 2 bases at V and 7 bases at J, with 8 bases in the middle. This CDR3 spans 13 amino acids. CDR3 residues: CASSLSGLGELFF. In DNA form, the CDR3 reads TGTGCCAGCAGTTTATCCGGCCTCGGGGAGCTGTTTTTT.